Reported below is one TCR beta chain. These data originate in a study of cytomegalovirus exposure and HLA in healthy donors. V shed 5 bases and J 4 bases; nucleotides not matched to a gene: 8. CDR1 and CDR2 (germline): SGHVS, FQNEAQ. CDR3 length equals 15 residues. Amplification used 60 Vbeta primers and 13 Jbeta primers. TCRdb keeps only in-frame clones here, not all; method: immunoSEQ multiplex PCR. The sample yields roughly 150,000 clones, over 75% seen once. Sequences were obtained from PBMCs. The V and J genes are TRBV7-8 and TRBJ2-7; 10 bases match TRBD1. This clonotype was sampled from a man aged 25 to 40 in good health and CMV-seropositive. CDR3 in DNA: TGTGCCAGCAGCCGCCTCGAGGACAGGGGGTACGAGCAGTACTTC. Translating gives CASSRLEDRGYEQYF.